This entry lists 4 T cell receptor beta chains sequenced from one sample in a study of T cell changes during pregnancy in multiple sclerosis. This table comes from immunoSEQ multiplex PCR, and its TCRdb copy is limited to in-frame clones, with some not included. Of around 63,000 clones listed, roughly 91% are singletons. The input for sequencing was peripheral blood, taken after pregnancy. Receptors originate from a female donor in good health, enrolled as a control in a pregnancy study.

V and J are TRBV30 and TRBJ1-2; D is ambiguous. From germline, CDR1 is GTSNPN and CDR2 SVGIG (reference sequence). The CDR3 spans 13 residues. Trimming left V 1 base short and J 2 bases short, with 8 bases between. The CDR3 DNA follows: TGTGCCTGGAGTGGTTCGAGAAACTATGGCTACACCTTC. Protein product: CAWSGSRNYGYTF.

This clone came up once. The rearrangement joins TRBV9 to TRBJ1-3, with 8 bases fitting TRBD1. Per the germline V gene, CDR1 is SGDLS and CDR2 is YYNGEE. CDR3 length: 14 residues. Losses at the gene ends were 4 bases for V and 2 bases for J; bases not matched to a gene: 2. CDR3 protein: CASSQDRAGNTIYF. The CDR3 coding sequence is TGTGCCAGCAGCCAGGACAGGGCTGGAAACACCATATATTTT.

V usage is TRBV19 and J usage is TRBJ2-5; 8 nucleotides agree with TRBD1. The CDR3 runs 14 residues. The germline V gene has CDR1 LNHDA and CDR2 SQIVND (reference sequence). The junction had 2 bases not matched to a gene; V was cut back by 1 base and J by 4 bases. The CDR3 loop reads CASSIGRGPETQYF. CDR3 DNA sequence: TGTGCCAGTAGTATAGGCAGGGGGCCAGAGACCCAGTACTTC.

The rearrangement uses TRBV6-6 and TRBJ2-7, with 9 bases fitting TRBD1. CDR1 and CDR2 from the germline V gene are MNHNY and SVGAGI (reference sequence). The CDR3 extends over 15 amino acids. J was trimmed by 6 bases and V by 0 bases; bases with no gene match: 6. DNA of the CDR3: TGTGCCAGCAGTTACTCGGTGACAGGGGGTAGCGAGCAGTACTTC. Translating gives CASSYSVTGGSEQYF.